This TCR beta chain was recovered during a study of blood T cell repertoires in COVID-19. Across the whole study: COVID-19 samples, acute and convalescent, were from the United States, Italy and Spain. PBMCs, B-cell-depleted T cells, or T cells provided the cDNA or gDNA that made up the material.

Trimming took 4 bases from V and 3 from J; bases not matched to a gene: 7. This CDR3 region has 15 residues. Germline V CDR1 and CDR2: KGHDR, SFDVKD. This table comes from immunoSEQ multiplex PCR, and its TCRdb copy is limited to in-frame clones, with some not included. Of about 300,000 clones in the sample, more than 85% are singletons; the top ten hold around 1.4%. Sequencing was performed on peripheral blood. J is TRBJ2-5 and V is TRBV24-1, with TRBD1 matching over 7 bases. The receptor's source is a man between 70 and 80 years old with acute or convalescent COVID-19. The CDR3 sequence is CATSEGGSSKETQYF. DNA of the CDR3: TGTGCCACCAGTGAAGGGGGCTCATCTAAAGAGACCCAGTACTTC.